This T cell receptor beta chain was profiled in a study of shared clonotypes between healthy human individuals. Whole-study context: Three plates each covered CD4 naive and memory; CD8 naive two, CD8 memory one. Notes on the study in general: Generally, naive subsets came out with larger estimated richness than memory subsets. Across a few donors, naive CD4 shared roughly 5%, naive CD8 around 3.8%, memory CD4 2% to 2.5%, memory CD8 over 0.3%.

In regard to this clone: Antigen specificity is unknown.

The J segment lost 0 bases and the V segment lost 1 base, leaving 6 bases of the junction unmatched. The CDR3 totals 17 residues. CDR1 and CDR2 (germline): SGHTA, FQGTGA. Each subset's genomic DNA was split evenly across several immunoSEQ plates. Here immunoSEQ multiplex PCR was the method, and the copy in TCRdb shows in-frame clones only, minus some. The sample has around 510,000 clones, around 95% seen once; the top ten hold about 0.06%. J is TRBJ2-7 and V is TRBV7-3, with 10 bases lining up with TRBD2. This sequence originates from a woman younger than 45 in good health. Sequencing used naive CD4+ T cells sorted from blood. The subset here: CD45RA+ positively selected. CDR3 DNA: TGTGCCAGCAGCTTAATCAGACTAGCGGGTTCCTCCTACGAGCAGTACTTC. This translates into CASSLIRLAGSSYEQYF.